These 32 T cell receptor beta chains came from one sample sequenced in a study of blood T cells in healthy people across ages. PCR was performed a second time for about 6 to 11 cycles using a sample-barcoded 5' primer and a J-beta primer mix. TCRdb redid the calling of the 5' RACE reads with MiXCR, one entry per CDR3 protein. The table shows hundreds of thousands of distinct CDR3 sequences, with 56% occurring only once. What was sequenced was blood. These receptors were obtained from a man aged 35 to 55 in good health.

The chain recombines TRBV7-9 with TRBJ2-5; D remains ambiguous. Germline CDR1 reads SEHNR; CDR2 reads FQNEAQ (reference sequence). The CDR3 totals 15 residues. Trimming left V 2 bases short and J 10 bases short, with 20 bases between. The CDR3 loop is CASSLMSGSRDVQYF. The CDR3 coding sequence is TGTGCCAGCAGCTTAATGTCAGGATCAAGAGATGTCCAGTACTTC.

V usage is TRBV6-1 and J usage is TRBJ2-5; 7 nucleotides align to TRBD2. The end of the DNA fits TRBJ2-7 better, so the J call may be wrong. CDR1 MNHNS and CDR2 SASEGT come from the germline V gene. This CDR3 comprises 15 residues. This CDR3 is CASSEGSGTNYEQYF. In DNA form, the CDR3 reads TGTGCCAGCAGTGAAGGCTCAGGGACTAACTACGAGCAGTACTTC.

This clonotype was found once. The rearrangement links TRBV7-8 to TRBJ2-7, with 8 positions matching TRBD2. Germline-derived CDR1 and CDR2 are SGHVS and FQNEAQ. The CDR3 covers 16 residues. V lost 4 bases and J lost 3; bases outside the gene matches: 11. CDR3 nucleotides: TGTGCCAGCAGCTCACTTACTAGCGGCCTGATCTACGAGCAGTACTTC. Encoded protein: CASSSLTSGLIYEQYF.

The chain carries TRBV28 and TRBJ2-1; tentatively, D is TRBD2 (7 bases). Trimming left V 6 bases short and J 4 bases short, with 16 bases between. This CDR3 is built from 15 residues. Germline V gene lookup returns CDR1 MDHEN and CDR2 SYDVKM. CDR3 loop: CASRRGGVKYNEQFF. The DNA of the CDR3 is TGTGCCAGCAGGAGGGGGGGGGTAAAGTACAATGAGCAGTTCTTC.

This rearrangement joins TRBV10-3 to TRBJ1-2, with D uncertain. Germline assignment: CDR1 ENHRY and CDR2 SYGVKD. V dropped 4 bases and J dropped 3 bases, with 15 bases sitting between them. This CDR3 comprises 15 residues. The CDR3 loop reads CAISGGRLEDYGYTF. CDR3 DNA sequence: TGTGCCATCAGTGGTGGGCGCTTAGAGGACTATGGCTACACCTTC.

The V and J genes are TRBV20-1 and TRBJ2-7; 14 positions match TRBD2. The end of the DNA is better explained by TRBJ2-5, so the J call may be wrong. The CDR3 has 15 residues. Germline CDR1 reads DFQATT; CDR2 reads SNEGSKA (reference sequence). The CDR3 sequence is CSAGRLAGGRETQYF. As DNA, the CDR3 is TGCAGTGCTGGCAGACTAGCGGGAGGGAGGGAGACCCAGTACTTC.

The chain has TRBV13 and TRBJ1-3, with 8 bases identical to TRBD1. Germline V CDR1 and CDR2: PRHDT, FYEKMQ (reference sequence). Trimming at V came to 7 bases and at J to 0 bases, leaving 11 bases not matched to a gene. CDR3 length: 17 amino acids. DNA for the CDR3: TGTGCCAGCACCTGGACAGGGCTCGGCAGCTCTGGAAACACCATATATTTT. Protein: CASTWTGLGSSGNTIYF.

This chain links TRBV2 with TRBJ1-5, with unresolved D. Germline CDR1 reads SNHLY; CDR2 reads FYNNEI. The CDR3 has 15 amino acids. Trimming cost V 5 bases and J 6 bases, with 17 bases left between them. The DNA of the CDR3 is TGTGCCAGCAGTCCAAGGTCCGGCGTAGTTCAGCCCCAGCATTTT. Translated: CASSPRSGVVQPQHF.

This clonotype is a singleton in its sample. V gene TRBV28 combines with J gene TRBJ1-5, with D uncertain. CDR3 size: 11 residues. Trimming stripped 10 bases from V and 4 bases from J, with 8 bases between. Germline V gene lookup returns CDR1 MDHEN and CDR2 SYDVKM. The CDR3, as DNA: TGTGCCACTATGGGAAATCAGCCCCAGCATTTT. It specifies CATMGNQPQHF.

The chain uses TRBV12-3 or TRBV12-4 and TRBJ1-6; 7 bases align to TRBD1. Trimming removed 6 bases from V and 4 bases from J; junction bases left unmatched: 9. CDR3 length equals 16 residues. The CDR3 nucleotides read TGTGCCAGCAGCCACGACAGGGACCTATATAATTCACCCCTCCACTTT. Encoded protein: CASSHDRDLYNSPLHF.

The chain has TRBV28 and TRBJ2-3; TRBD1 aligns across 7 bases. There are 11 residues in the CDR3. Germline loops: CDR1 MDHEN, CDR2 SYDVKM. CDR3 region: CATGRTDTQYF. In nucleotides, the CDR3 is TGTGCGACAGGGAGAACAGATACGCAGTATTTT.

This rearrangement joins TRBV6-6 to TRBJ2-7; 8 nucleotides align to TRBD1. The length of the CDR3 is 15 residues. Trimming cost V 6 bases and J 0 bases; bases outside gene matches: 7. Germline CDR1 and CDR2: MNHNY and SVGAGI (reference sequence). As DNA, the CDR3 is TGTGCCAGCAGCCCCGGACAGGGTCACTCCTACGAGCAGTACTTC. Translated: CASSPGQGHSYEQYF.

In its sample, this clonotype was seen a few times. CDR3 residues: CASSATQSAGYEQYF. DNA for the CDR3: TGTGCCAGTAGTGCTACACAATCTGCCGGGTACGAGCAGTACTTC. The rearrangement uses TRBV19 and TRBJ2-7; no reliable D call. This CDR3 has 15 amino acids. The germline gives CDR1 LNHDA, CDR2 SQIVND (reference sequence). Trimming took off 5 bases at V and 4 bases at J, with 18 bases between the two ends.

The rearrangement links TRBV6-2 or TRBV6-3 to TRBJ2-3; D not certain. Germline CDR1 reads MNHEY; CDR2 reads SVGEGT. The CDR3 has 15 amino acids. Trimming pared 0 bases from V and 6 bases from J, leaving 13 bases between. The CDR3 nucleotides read TGTGCCAGCAGTTACTCGATCCAACCCCCCGATACGCAGTATTTT. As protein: CASSYSIQPPDTQYF.

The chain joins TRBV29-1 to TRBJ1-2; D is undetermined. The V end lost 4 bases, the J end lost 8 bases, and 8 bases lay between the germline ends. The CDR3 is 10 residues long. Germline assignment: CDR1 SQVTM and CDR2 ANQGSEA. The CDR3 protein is CSVGPEGYTF. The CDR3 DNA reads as TGCAGCGTTGGCCCTGAAGGCTACACCTTC.

For the CDR3, the DNA is TGCAGTGCTAGAACCGGGACTAGCGGGAGTAGCTACGAGCAGTACTTC. Amino acids: CSARTGTSGSSYEQYF. This chain joins TRBV20-1 and TRBJ2-4, with TRBD2 matching over 14 bases. Near its end, the DNA agrees better with TRBJ2-7, so the J call may be wrong. This CDR3 has 16 residues. The germline gives CDR1 DFQATT, CDR2 SNEGSKA (reference sequence).

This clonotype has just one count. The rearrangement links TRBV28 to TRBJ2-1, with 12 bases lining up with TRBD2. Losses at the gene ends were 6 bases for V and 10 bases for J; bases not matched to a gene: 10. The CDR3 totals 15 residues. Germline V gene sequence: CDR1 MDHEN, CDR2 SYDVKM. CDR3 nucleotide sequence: TGTGCCAGCAGCCGGACTAGCGGGACTCTAAGCGAGCAGTTCTTC. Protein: CASSRTSGTLSEQFF. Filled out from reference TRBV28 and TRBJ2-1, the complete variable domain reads DVKVTQSSRYLVKRTGEKVFLECVQDMDHENMFWYRQDPGLGLRLIYFSYDVKMKEKGDIPEGYSVSREKKERFSLILESASTNQTSMYLCASSRTSGTLSEQFFGPGTRLTVL.

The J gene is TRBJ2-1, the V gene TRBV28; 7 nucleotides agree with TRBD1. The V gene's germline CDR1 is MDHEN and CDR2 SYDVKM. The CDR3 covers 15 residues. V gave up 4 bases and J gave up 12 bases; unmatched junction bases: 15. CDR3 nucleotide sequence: TGTGCCAGCAGTTCCTATACCGGGACAGTTTATGGGCAGTTCTTC. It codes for CASSSYTGTVYGQFF.

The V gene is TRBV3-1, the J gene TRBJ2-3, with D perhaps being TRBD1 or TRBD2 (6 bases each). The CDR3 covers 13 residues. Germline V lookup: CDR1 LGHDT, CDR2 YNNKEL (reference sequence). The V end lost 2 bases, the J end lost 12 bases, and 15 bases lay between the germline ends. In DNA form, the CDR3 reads TGTGCCAGCAGCCAATTGGGGGGCCGTACCCAGTATTTT. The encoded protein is CASSQLGGRTQYF.

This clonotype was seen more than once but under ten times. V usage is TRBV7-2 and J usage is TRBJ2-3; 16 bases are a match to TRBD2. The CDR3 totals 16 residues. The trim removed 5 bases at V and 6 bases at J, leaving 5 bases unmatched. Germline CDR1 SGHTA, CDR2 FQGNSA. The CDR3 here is CASSRGGLAGGDTQYF. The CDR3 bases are TGTGCCAGCAGCCGGGGGGGACTAGCGGGAGGGGATACGCAGTATTTT.

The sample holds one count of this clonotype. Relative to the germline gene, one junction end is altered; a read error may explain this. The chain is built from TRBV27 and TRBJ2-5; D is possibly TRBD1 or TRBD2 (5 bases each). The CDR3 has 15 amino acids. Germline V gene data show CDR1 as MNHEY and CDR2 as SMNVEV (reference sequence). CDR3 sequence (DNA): TGTGCCAGCAGTAGGGGCCCCGGGGCCCAAGAGACCCGGTACTTC. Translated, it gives CASSRGPGAQETRYF.

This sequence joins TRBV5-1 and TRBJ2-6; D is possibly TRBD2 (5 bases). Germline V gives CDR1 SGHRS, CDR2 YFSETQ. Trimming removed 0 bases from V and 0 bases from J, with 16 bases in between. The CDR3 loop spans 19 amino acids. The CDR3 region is CASSLVVGGKYSGANVLTF. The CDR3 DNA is TGCGCCAGCAGCTTGGTTGTTGGAGGCAAATACTCTGGGGCCAACGTCCTGACTTTC.

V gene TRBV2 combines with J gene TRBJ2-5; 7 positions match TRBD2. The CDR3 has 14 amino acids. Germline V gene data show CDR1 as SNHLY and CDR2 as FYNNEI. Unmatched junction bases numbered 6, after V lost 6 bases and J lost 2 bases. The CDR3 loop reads CASSPKRGQETQYF. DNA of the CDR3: TGTGCCAGCAGCCCTAAGCGGGGACAAGAGACCCAGTACTTC.

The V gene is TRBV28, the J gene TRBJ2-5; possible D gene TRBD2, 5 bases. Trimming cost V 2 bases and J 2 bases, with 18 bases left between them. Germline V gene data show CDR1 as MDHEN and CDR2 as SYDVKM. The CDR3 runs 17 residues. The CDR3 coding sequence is TGTGCCAGCAGTTTACCTGGGTTGGTAGCGAGGCAAGAGACCCAGTACTTC. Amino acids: CASSLPGLVARQETQYF.

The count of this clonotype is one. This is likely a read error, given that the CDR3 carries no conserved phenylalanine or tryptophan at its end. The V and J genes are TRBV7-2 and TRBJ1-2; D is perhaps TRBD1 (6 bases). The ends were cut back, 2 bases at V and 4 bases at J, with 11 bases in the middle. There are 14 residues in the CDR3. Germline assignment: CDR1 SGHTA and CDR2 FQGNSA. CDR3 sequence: CASSLSQGLYGYTL. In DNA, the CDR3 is TGTGCCAGCAGCTTAAGCCAGGGGCTCTATGGCTACACCCTC.

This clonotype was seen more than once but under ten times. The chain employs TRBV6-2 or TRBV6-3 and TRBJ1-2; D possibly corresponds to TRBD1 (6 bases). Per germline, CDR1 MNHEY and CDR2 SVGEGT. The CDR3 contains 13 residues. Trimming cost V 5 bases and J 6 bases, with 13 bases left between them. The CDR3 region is CASSPRGRDGYTF. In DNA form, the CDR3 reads TGTGCCAGCAGTCCTCGGGGGCGAGATGGCTACACCTTC.

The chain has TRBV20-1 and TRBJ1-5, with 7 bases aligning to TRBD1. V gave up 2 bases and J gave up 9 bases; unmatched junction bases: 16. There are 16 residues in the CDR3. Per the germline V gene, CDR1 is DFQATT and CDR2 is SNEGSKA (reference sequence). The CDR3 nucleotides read TGCAGTGCTAGACCCACAGGGGCCTCCGTTTTTTCGCCCCAGCATTTT. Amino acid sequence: CSARPTGASVFSPQHF.

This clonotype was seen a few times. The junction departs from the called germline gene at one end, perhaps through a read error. The CDR3 region is CSVLMGTSEANVLTF. The DNA of the CDR3 is TGCAGCGTCCTTATGGGGACCTCTGAGGCCAACGTCCTGACTTTC. The chain has TRBV29-1 and TRBJ2-6; D is perhaps TRBD1 or TRBD2 (5 bases each). This CDR3 spans 15 amino acids. Germline CDR1 reads SQVTM; CDR2 reads ANQGSEA.

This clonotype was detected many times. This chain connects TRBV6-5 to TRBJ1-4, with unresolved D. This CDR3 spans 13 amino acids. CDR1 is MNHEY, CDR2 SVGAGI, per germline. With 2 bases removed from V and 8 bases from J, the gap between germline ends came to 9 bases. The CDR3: CASSYGTREKLFF. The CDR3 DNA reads TGTGCCAGCAGTTACGGTACGAGAGAAAAACTGTTTTTT.

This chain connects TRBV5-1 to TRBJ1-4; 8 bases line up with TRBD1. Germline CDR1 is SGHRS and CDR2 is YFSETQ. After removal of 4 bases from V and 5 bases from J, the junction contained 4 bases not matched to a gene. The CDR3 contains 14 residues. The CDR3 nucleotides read TGCGCCAGCAGCGTGGACAGGGAGAATGAAAAACTGTTTTTT. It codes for CASSVDRENEKLFF.

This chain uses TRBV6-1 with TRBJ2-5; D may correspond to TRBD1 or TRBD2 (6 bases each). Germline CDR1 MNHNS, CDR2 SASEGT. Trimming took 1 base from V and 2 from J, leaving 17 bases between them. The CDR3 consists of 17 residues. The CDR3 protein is CASSEVWGANLQETQYF. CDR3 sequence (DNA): TGTGCCAGCAGTGAAGTCTGGGGGGCAAACCTACAAGAGACCCAGTACTTC.

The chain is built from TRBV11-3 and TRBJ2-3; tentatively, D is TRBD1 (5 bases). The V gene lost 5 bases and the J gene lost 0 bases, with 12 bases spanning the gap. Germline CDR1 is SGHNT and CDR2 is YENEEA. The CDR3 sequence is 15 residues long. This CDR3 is CASSRTRLSTDTQYF. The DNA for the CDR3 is TGTGCCAGCAGCCGGACACGCCTTAGCACAGATACGCAGTATTTT.